This T cell receptor (beta chain) was captured in a study of blood T cells in healthy people across ages. Study outcomes and limitations: Researchers judged that diversity estimates from one million T cells fell short of true values.

In regard to this clonotype: Its specificity is unknown.

A J-beta primer mix and a sample-barcoded 5' primer were used in a second PCR of about 6 to 12 cycles. TCRdb re-called the 5' RACE reads through MiXCR, storing one row per CDR3 protein. The sample holds about 800,000 distinct CDR3 sequences, roughly 25% seen once. V gave up 2 bases and J gave up 3 bases, with 9 bases separating them. This CDR3 comprises 13 residues. The germline V gene encodes CDR1 SGHRS and CDR2 YFSETQ. The same specimen was also included in a second study, on T cells of mothers and their children. That study adds: Reads obtained per mother exceeded 9.5 million TCR beta CDR3 reads, with roughly 3 million obtained per child.

Sequenced material: blood. The sequence came from a boy between 10 and 17 years old in good health. The gene calls are TRBV5-1 and TRBJ2-7; weak D call: TRBD1 (6 bases). DNA of the CDR3: TGCGCCAGCAGCTTTGACAGGTACTACGAGCAGTACTTC. Amino acid sequence: CASSFDRYYEQYF.